This is a list of T cell receptor beta chains from one sample in a study of T-cell memory formation after mild COVID-19. TCRdb fed the 5' RACE reads into MiXCR, producing one record per CDR3 protein. Of about 210,000 distinct CDR3 sequences in the sample, around 26% were seen once. Sequenced: PBMCs or a T cell subset sorted from them (not recorded which). These receptors all come from an adult woman who had mild COVID-19 (a few samples of this study predate the infection). Cell type and time point are not known. Both conserved end residues are part of each CDR3. D genes are given only for firm matches. Expanded clones get a size class; other rows say once, few or many, or leave the size out.

clone_size j_call d_call v_call cdr3_aa cdr3_nt
. TRBJ1-5 . TRBV19 CASSILVGWGSNQPQHF TGTGCCAGTAGTATACTGGTAGGGTGGGGGAGCAATCAGCCCCAGCATTTT
. TRBJ2-7 . TRBV10-3 CAISGTGDSYEQYF TGTGCCATCAGCGGAACGGGGGACTCCTACGAGCAGTACTTC
. TRBJ2-3 . TRBV20-1 CSAPPYGTDTQYF TGCAGTGCCCCCCCCTACGGCACAGATACGCAGTATTTT
few TRBJ2-2 TRBD2 TRBV24-1 CATSDLRGLAGGLRNTGELFF TGTGCCACCAGTGATTTGCGGGGGCTAGCGGGAGGATTACGGAACACCGGGGAGCTGTTTTTT
. TRBJ1-2 . TRBV7-8 CASSLKVRGHPNYGYTF TGTGCCAGCAGCTTAAAAGTGAGAGGACATCCAAACTATGGCTACACCTTC
few TRBJ2-5 . TRBV9 CASSVGVGEETQYF TGTGCCAGCAGCGTAGGAGTAGGGGAGGAGACCCAGTACTTC
. TRBJ2-3 TRBD2 TRBV7-3 CASSRLASTDTQYF TGTGCCAGCAGCCGACTAGCGAGCACAGATACGCAGTATTTT
once TRBJ2-5 TRBD2 TRBV7-2 CASSLAPGTRAETQYF TGTGCCAGCAGCTTAGCCCCCGGGACTAGGGCGGAGACCCAGTACTTC
few TRBJ2-7 TRBD1 TRBV18 CASSPTGGPDEQYF TGTGCCAGCTCACCCACAGGGGGCCCCGACGAGCAGTACTTC
. TRBJ2-3 . TRBV15 CATSRDLGQTDTQYF TGTGCCACCAGCAGAGATTTAGGCCAAACAGATACGCAGTATTTT
once TRBJ1-2 . TRBV12-3/TRBV12-4 CASSLWGSNGYTF TGTGCCAGCAGTTTATGGGGCAGTAATGGCTACACCTTC
. TRBJ1-2 TRBD1 TRBV4-3 CASSQDVGGRGYTF TGCGCCAGCAGCCAAGATGTAGGGGGCCGTGGCTACACCTTC
few TRBJ2-7 TRBD2 TRBV13 CASSFYGPLAGVDEQYF TGTGCCAGCAGCTTTTATGGGCCCTTGGCGGGAGTTGACGAGCAGTACTTC
. TRBJ2-2 TRBD1 TRBV2 CASIGDSRNTGELFF TGTGCCAGCATAGGGGACAGTAGGAACACCGGGGAGCTGTTTTTT
. TRBJ1-3 . TRBV20-1 CSARKGGASSGNTIYF TGCAGTGCTAGAAAGGGGGGGGCCTCCTCTGGAAACACCATATATTTT
. TRBJ2-5 . TRBV7-6 CASSFDQETQYF TGTGCCAGCAGCTTTGACCAAGAGACCCAGTACTTC
few TRBJ2-5 . TRBV7-9 CASRPPDREGETQYF TGTGCCAGCAGGCCACCGGACAGGGAGGGGGAGACCCAGTACTTC
few TRBJ1-1 . TRBV20-1 CSARDSMNTEAFF TGCAGTGCTAGAGATAGCATGAACACTGAAGCTTTCTTT
few TRBJ2-7 . TRBV7-2 CASSLGGTSSYEQYF TGTGCCAGCAGCTTAGGTGGGACAAGCTCCTACGAGCAGTACTTC
. TRBJ1-2 . TRBV2 CASNGVDYGYTF TGTGCCAGCAATGGGGTAGACTATGGCTACACCTTC
. TRBJ2-3 . TRBV7-6 CASSSLGGVGTDTQYF TGTGCCAGCAGCTCCCTCGGGGGCGTCGGGACAGATACGCAGTATTTT
few TRBJ2-7 . TRBV5-1 CASSLLTGGLTYEQYF TGCGCCAGCAGCTTGTTGACGGGGGGCCTTACCTACGAGCAGTACTTC
. TRBJ1-3 TRBD1 TRBV5-1 CASSSQPDRGENTIYF TGCGCCAGCAGCTCCCAACCTGACAGGGGAGAAAACACCATATATTTT
few TRBJ2-3 . TRBV7-2 CASTLEGYTQYF TGTGCCAGCACCCTTGAAGGGTATACGCAGTATTTT
few TRBJ2-1 . TRBV5-1 CASSARDWNGEQFF TGCGCCAGCAGCGCCCGGGACTGGAACGGTGAGCAGTTCTTC
few TRBJ2-1 TRBD2 TRBV20-1 CSAPPRSGRGYNEQFF TGCAGTGCTCCCCCGAGGAGCGGGAGGGGGTACAATGAGCAGTTCTTC
few TRBJ2-2 . TRBV7-9 CASSLPSRNTGELFF TGTGCCAGCAGCTTACCTAGCCGGAACACCGGGGAGCTGTTTTTT
few TRBJ2-3 . TRBV19 CASKKGPNTDTQYF TGTGCCAGTAAAAAGGGACCGAACACAGATACGCAGTATTTT
. TRBJ2-1 TRBD2 TRBV18 CASSPGLAGLSSYNEQFF TGTGCCAGCTCACCGGGACTAGCGGGTTTGAGCTCCTACAATGAGCAGTTCTTC
few TRBJ2-7 TRBD1 TRBV9 CASSAFGQGDYEQYF TGTGCCAGCAGCGCTTTCGGACAGGGGGACTACGAGCAGTACTTC
few TRBJ2-2 . TRBV7-3 CASSLQGILNTGELFF TGTGCCAGCAGCTTACAGGGCATATTGAACACCGGGGAGCTGTTTTTT
few TRBJ2-5 . TRBV29-1 CSVVQGGKETQYF TGCAGCGTTGTACAGGGAGGGAAGGAGACCCAGTACTTC